This TCR beta chain was sequenced for a study of blood T cell repertoires in COVID-19. The assay was immunoSEQ multiplex PCR, and TCRdb's table has in-frame clones only and misses some. The sample shows more than 350,000 clones, about 88% of them seen only once. The J segment lost 2 bases and the V segment lost 3 bases, leaving 10 bases of the junction unmatched. This CDR3 is 16 amino acids long. CDR1 is SGDLS, CDR2 YYNGEE, per germline. The sequence derives from a woman aged 18-30 years who had been exposed to COVID-19. Sequenced material: PBMCs or T cells enriched from blood (not recorded which). The chain couples TRBV9 to TRBJ2-5; 7 bases match TRBD1. CDR3 residues: CASSERSGTAQETQYF. CDR3 sequence (DNA): TGTGCCAGCAGCGAACGTTCCGGGACAGCACAAGAGACCCAGTACTTC.